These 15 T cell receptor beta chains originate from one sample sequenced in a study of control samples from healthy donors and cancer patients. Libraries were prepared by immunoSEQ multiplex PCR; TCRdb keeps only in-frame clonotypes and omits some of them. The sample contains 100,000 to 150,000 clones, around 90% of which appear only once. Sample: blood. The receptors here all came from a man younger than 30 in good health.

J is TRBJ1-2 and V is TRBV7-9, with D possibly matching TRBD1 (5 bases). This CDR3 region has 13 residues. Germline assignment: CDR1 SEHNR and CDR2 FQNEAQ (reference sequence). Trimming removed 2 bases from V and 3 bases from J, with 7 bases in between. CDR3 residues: CASSLRGDYGYTF. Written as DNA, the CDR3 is TGTGCCAGCAGCTTAAGGGGCGACTATGGCTACACCTTC.

The CDR3 sequence is CAWSKGGSGEKLFF. The CDR3 DNA sequence: TGTGCCTGGAGTAAGGGGGGGAGTGGTGAAAAACTGTTTTTT. This chain uses TRBV30 with TRBJ1-4, with D tentatively TRBD1 (6 bases). V was shortened by 2 bases and J by 7 bases, with 14 bases between the two germline ends. This CDR3 is built from 14 residues. The germline gives CDR1 GTSNPN, CDR2 SVGIG (reference sequence).

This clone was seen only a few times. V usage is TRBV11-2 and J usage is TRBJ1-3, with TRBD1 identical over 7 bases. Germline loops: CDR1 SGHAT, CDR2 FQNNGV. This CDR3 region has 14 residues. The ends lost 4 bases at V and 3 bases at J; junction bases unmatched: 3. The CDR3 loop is CASSSNRGGNTIYF. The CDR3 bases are TGTGCCAGCAGCTCGAACAGGGGTGGAAACACCATATATTTT.

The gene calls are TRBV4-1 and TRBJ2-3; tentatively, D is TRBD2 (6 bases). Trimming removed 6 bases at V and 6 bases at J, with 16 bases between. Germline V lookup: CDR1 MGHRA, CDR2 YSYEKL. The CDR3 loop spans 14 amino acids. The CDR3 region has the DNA TGCGCCAGCAGGAGTATACTAGCATCGGATACGCAGTATTTT. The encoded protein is CASRSILASDTQYF.

CDR3 sequence (DNA): TGTGCCAGCAGCTTGGCCTTTCGCGGGAGGGCCGAAGGGGAGCTGTTTTTT. Amino acid sequence: CASSLAFRGRAEGELFF. The chain combines TRBV5-6 with TRBJ2-2; 9 bases agree with TRBD2. This CDR3 is 17 amino acids long. V lost 0 bases to trimming and J lost 8 bases; unmatched junction nucleotides: 11. Germline assignment: CDR1 SGHDT and CDR2 YYEEEE.

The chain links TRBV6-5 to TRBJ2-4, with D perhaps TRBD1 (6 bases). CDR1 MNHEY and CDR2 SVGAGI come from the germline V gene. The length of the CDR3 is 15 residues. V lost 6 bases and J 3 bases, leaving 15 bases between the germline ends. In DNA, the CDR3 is TGTGCCAGCAGCCACAGGGAATTGGGCAAAAACATTCAGTACTTC. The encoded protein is CASSHRELGKNIQYF.

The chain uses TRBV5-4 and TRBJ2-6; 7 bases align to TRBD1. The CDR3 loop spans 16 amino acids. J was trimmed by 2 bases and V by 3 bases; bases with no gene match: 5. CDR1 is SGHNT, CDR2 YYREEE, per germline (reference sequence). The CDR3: CASSYGTGAGANVLTF. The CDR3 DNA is TGTGCCAGCAGCTACGGTACAGGGGCTGGGGCCAACGTCCTGACTTTC.

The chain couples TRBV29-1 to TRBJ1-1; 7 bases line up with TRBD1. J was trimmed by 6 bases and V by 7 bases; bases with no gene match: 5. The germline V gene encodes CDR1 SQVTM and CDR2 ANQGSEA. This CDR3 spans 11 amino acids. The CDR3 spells CSGITGAEAFF. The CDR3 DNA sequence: TGCAGCGGGATAACAGGGGCTGAAGCTTTCTTT.

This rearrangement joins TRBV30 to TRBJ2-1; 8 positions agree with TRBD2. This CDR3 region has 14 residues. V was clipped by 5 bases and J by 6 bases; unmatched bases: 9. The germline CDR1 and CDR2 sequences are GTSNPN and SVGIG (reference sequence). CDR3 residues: CAWGPGTSVNEQFF. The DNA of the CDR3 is TGTGCCTGGGGCCCCGGGACTAGTGTCAATGAGCAGTTCTTC.

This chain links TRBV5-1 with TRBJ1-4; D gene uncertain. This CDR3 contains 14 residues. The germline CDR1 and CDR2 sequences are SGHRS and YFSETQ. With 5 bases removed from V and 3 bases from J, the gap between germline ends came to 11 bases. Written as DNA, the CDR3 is TGCGCCAGCAGTATCTCAGTGGCTAATGAAAAACTGTTTTTT. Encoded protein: CASSISVANEKLFF.

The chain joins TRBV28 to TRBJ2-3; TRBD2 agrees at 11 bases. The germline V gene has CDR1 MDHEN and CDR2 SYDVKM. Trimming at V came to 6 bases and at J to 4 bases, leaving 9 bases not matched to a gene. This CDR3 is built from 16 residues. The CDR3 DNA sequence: TGTGCCAGCAGACTCACTAGCGGGAGAAGGTCAGATACGCAGTATTTT. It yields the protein CASRLTSGRRSDTQYF. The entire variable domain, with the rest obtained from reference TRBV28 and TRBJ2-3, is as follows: DVKVTQSSRYLVKRTGEKVFLECVQDMDHENMFWYRQDPGLGLRLIYFSYDVKMKEKGDIPEGYSVSREKKERFSLILESASTNQTSMYLCASRLTSGRRSDTQYFGPGTRLTVL.

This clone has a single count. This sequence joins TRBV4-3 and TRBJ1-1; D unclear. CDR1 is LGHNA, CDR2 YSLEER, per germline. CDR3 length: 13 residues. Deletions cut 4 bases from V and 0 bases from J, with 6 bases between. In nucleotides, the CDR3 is TGCGCCAGCAGCCGAGTTATGAACACTGAAGCTTTCTTT. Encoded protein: CASSRVMNTEAFF.

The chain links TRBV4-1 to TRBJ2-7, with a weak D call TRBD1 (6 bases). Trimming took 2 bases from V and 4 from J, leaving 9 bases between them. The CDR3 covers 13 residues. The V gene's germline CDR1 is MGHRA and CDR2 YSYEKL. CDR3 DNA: TGCGCCAGCAGCCAATCACAGGGTTACGAGCAGTACTTC. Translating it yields CASSQSQGYEQYF.

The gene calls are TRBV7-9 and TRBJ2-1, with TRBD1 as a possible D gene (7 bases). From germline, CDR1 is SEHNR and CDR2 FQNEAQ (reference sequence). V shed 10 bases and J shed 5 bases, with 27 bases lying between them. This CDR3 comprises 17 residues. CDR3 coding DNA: TGTGCCACCAGGGGGGAAGCAAGGGATTACGGCAACAATGAGCAGTTCTTC. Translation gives CATRGEARDYGNNEQFF.

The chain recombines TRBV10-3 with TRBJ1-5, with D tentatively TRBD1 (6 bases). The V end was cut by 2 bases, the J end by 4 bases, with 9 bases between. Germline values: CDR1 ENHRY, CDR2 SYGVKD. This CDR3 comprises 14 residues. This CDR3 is CAISEGQPNQPQHF. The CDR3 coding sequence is TGTGCCATCAGTGAGGGACAGCCTAATCAGCCCCAGCATTTT.